The 15 T cell receptor beta chains reported below all come from one sample, sequenced in a study of blood T cell repertoires in COVID-19. Using immunoSEQ multiplex PCR, the repertoire was profiled, and TCRdb retains in-frame clones only, with some absent. The data hold approximately 210,000 clones, with roughly 77% observed a single time. Sequences were obtained from PBMCs or T cells enriched from blood (not recorded which). The receptors shown here come from a woman aged 45 to 65 with acute COVID-19.

The chain joins TRBV7-8 to TRBJ2-7; tentatively, D is TRBD2 (5 bases). This CDR3 is 14 amino acids long. Trimming removed 1 base at V and 5 bases at J, with 12 bases between. CDR1 and CDR2 from the germline V gene are SGHVS and FQNEAQ. The CDR3 spells CASSLEGETNEQYV. The CDR3 DNA reads TGTGCCAGCAGCTTAGAGGGAGAAACGAACGAGCAGTACGTC.

The V call is TRBV19, the J call TRBJ2-5, with 14 bases that match TRBD2. Trimming removed 5 bases from V and 5 bases from J; junction bases left unmatched: 10. CDR1 is LNHDA and CDR2 is SQIVND in the germline V gene (reference sequence). The CDR3 contains 17 residues. The CDR3 DNA reads TGTGCCAGTAGTTGGGGTGGGACTAGCGGGGGAACGGAGACCCAGTACTTC. Its translation is CASSWGGTSGGTETQYF.

V is TRBV9 and J is TRBJ1-1, with D possibly being TRBD1 (5 bases). The germline gives CDR1 SGDLS, CDR2 YYNGEE. The CDR3 runs 12 residues. V gave up 3 bases and J gave up 8 bases, with 11 bases separating them. CDR3 loop: CASSAGGREAFF. The CDR3 nucleotides read TGTGCCAGCAGCGCCGGGGGGAGAGAAGCTTTCTTT.

The J gene is TRBJ1-4, the V gene TRBV10-1; TRBD1 matches 12 bases. CDR3 length: 15 residues. Per the germline V gene, CDR1 is WNHNN and CDR2 is SYGVQD (reference sequence). The J segment lost 8 bases and the V segment lost 2 bases, leaving 3 bases of the junction unmatched. The CDR3 region has the DNA TGCGCCAGCAGTGAGGCCGGGACAGGGGGCGAAAAACTGTTTTTT. Translating gives CASSEAGTGGEKLFF.

This clone is a singleton in its sample. This chain connects TRBV4-2 to TRBJ1-1; weak D call: TRBD1 (6 bases). The CDR3 runs 20 residues. Germline V lookup: CDR1 LGHNA, CDR2 YNFKEQ. Deletions cut 0 bases from V and 3 bases from J, with 26 bases between. This CDR3 reads CASSQEVPEDPNRVDTEAFF. For the CDR3, the DNA is TGTGCCAGCAGCCAAGAAGTTCCCGAGGACCCAAACAGGGTGGACACTGAAGCTTTCTTT.

V usage is TRBV28 and J usage is TRBJ2-3; D unresolved. With 7 bases removed from V and 3 bases from J, the gap between germline ends came to 5 bases. Germline CDR1 and CDR2: MDHEN and SYDVKM. This CDR3 contains 11 residues. CDR3 bases: TGTGCCAGCACCGAGACAGATACGCAGTATTTT. Its protein is CASTETDTQYF.

The chain has TRBV24-1 and TRBJ1-1; 7 bases match TRBD1. Germline V gene sequence: CDR1 KGHDR, CDR2 SFDVKD. The CDR3 covers 15 residues. J was trimmed by 1 base and V by 3 bases; bases with no gene match: 4. In DNA form, the CDR3 reads TGTGCCACCAGTGATCCCAGGGGGGCGAACACTGAAGCTTTCTTT. Translated, it gives CATSDPRGANTEAFF.

V and J are TRBV6-2 or TRBV6-3 and TRBJ2-7; maybe TRBD2 (7 bases). The CDR3 has 14 amino acids. Germline V CDR1 and CDR2: MNHEY, SVGEGT. Deletions cut 1 base from V and 6 bases from J, with 13 bases between. The CDR3 DNA is TGTGCCAGCAGTTACTACGGGGGGACAAGCGAGCAGTACGTC. Translation gives CASSYYGGTSEQYV.

The genes are TRBV3-1 (or the pseudogene TRBV3-2) and TRBJ1-4, with 8 bases aligning to TRBD1. The CDR3 extends over 16 amino acids. With 4 bases clipped from V and 4 bases from J, the junction kept 8 bases outside the gene matches. Germline assignment: CDR1 LGHDT and CDR2 YNNKEL (reference sequence). The CDR3 DNA sequence: TGTGCCAGCAGCCCCTTCTGGACAGGGTATAATGAAAAACTGTTTTTT. Its protein is CASSPFWTGYNEKLFF.

The chain combines TRBV6-8 with TRBJ2-1, with 9 bases matching TRBD2. V gave up 7 bases and J gave up 0 bases; unmatched junction bases: 13. The CDR3 is 18 amino acids. The V gene's germline CDR1 is MNHGY and CDR2 SAAAGT. The CDR3 spells CASTQRRSGRSSYNEQFF. The CDR3, as DNA: TGTGCCAGCACTCAGAGGAGGAGCGGGAGGAGCTCCTACAATGAGCAGTTCTTC.

The V gene is TRBV5-1, the J gene TRBJ2-3, with 10 bases aligning to TRBD2. The CDR3 is 15 residues long. The germline CDR1 and CDR2 sequences are SGHRS and YFSETQ. The ends lost 2 bases at V and 2 bases at J; junction bases unmatched: 2. In DNA, the CDR3 is TGCGCCAGCAGCTTTAGCGGGGGGCCCACAGATACGCAGTATTTT. Amino acid sequence: CASSFSGGPTDTQYF. Looking up the rest from reference TRBV5-1 and TRBJ2-3 gives the full variable domain: KAGVTQTPRYLIKTRGQQVTLSCSPISGHRSVSWYQQTPGQGLQFLFEYFSETQRNKGNFPGRFSGRQFSNSRSEMNVSTLELGDSALYLCASSFSGGPTDTQYFGPGTRLTVL.

This rearrangement joins TRBV6-5 to TRBJ2-1; perhaps TRBD2 as D (5 bases). CDR3 size: 15 residues. Trimming stripped 5 bases from V and 0 bases from J, with 11 bases between. Germline V lookup: CDR1 MNHEY, CDR2 SVGAGI. The CDR3 sequence is CASSRAASSYNEQFF. CDR3 nucleotide sequence: TGTGCCAGCAGTCGAGCGGCGAGCTCCTACAATGAGCAGTTCTTC.

This chain uses TRBV6-2 or TRBV6-3 with TRBJ2-5; TRBD2 matches at 12 bases. This CDR3 has 16 residues. The V gene end was trimmed by 5 bases and the J gene end by 2 bases; junction bases not matched to a gene: 6. Germline CDR1 reads MNHEY; CDR2 reads SVGEGT. This CDR3 is CASSNALAGGQETQYF. CDR3 in DNA: TGTGCCAGCAGTAACGCGCTAGCGGGGGGGCAAGAGACCCAGTACTTC.

The chain couples TRBV28 to TRBJ1-1; D is ambiguous. The CDR3 has 14 residues. Trimming removed 3 bases at V and 6 bases at J, with 14 bases between. Germline lookup yields CDR1 MDHEN and CDR2 SYDVKM. This CDR3 is CASSFWSGVSEAFF. The CDR3, as DNA: TGTGCCAGCAGTTTTTGGTCAGGCGTGTCTGAAGCTTTCTTT. The complete variable domain, with remaining parts taken from reference TRBV28 and TRBJ1-1, reads DVKVTQSSRYLVKRTGEKVFLECVQDMDHENMFWYRQDPGLGLRLIYFSYDVKMKEKGDIPEGYSVSREKKERFSLILESASTNQTSMYLCASSFWSGVSEAFFGQGTRLTVV.

The rearrangement uses TRBV19 and TRBJ2-3; TRBD1 agrees at 7 bases. V shed 4 bases and J 1 base; nucleotides not matched to a gene: 8. CDR3 length: 16 residues. The V gene's germline CDR1 is LNHDA and CDR2 SQIVND (reference sequence). CDR3 sequence: CASSTTGAVGTDTQYF. The CDR3 DNA reads TGTGCCAGTAGTACAACAGGGGCAGTCGGCACAGATACGCAGTATTTT.